The clone carrying this T cell receptor (beta chain) was detected once. This specimen belongs to a study of high-grade serous ovarian cancer treatment subgroups. The CDR3 covers 19 residues. The junction had 17 bases not matched to a gene; V was cut back by 5 bases and J by 0 bases. CDR1 is MDHEN and CDR2 is SYDVKM in the germline V gene. Tumor tissue was taken before any definitive surgery or chemotherapy was given. Libraries were prepared by immunoSEQ multiplex PCR; TCRdb keeps only in-frame clonotypes and omits some of them. The repertoire holds roughly 3,600 clones, with 76% as singletons. The source material was tumor tissue. The origin of this receptor is a human donor with high-grade serous ovarian cancer. This rearrangement joins TRBV28 to TRBJ2-3, with 7 bases identical to TRBD2. The CDR3 nucleotides are TGTGCCAGCAGTCCCCTTCAGCGGGGATGGTTCACTAGCACAGATACGCAGTATTTT. Encoded protein: CASSPLQRGWFTSTDTQYF.